This T cell receptor (beta chain) came from a study of blood T cell repertoires in COVID-19. Study context: Material from acute and convalescent COVID-19 was sourced from the United States, Italy and Spain. From T cells, B-cell-depleted T cells, or PBMCs came the material, which was cDNA or gDNA.

After removal of 0 bases from V and 2 bases from J, the junction contained 3 bases not matched to a gene. The CDR3 loop spans 15 amino acids. The V gene's germline CDR1 is MNHEY and CDR2 SMNVEV (reference sequence). As processed by the authors: It was from reference gene primer amplification that nucleated cell counts were estimated. The assay was immunoSEQ multiplex PCR, and TCRdb's table has in-frame clones only and misses some. The DNA gave D and trimming, while V, J and clone size come from that table. The sample includes about 15,000 clones, more than 80% seen only once; the top ten take approximately 3.1%.

The sequence derives from a human donor in a cohort sampled during active COVID-19. The material sequenced was peripheral blood. The chain is built from TRBV27 and TRBJ2-5, with 7 bases lining up with TRBD2. The CDR3 bases are TGTGCCAGCAGTTTATCGTACGGGGGGCAAGAGACCCAGTACTTC. It is translated as CASSLSYGGQETQYF.